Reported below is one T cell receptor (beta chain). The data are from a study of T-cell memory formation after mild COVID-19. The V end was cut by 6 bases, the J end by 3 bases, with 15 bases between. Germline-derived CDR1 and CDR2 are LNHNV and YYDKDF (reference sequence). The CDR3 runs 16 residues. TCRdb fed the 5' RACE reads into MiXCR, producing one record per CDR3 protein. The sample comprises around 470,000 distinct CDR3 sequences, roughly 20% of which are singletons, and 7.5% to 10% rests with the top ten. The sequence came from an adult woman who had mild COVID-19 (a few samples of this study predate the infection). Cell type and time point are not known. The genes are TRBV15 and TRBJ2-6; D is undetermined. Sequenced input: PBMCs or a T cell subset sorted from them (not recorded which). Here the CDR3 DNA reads TGTGCCACCAGTTTGACCTGGATGAATGGGGCCAACGTCCTGACTTTC. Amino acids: CATSLTWMNGANVLTF.